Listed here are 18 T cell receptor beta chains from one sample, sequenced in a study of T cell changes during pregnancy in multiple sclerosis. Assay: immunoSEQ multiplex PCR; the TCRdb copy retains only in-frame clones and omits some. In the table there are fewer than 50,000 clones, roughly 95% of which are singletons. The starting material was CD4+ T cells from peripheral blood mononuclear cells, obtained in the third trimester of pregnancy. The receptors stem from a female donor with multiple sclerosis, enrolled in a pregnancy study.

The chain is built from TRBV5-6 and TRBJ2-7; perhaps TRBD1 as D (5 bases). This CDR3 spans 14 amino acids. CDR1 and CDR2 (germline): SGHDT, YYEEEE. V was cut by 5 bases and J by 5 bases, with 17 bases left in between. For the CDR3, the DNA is TGTGCCAGCAGTAATCCAGGGCTTCGGGACGAGCAGTACTTC. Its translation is CASSNPGLRDEQYF. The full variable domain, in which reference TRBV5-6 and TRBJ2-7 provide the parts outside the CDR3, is DAGVTQSPTHLIKTRGQQVTLRCSPKSGHDTVSWYQQALGQGPQFIFQYYEEEERQRGNFPDRFSGHQFPNYSSELNVNALLLGDSALYLCASSNPGLRDEQYFGPGTRLTVT.

The CDR3 reads CASSINGLGGTGGNQPQHF. The CDR3 DNA reads TGTGCCAGTAGTATAAACGGCTTAGGCGGGACAGGGGGCAATCAGCCCCAGCATTTT. The rearrangement links TRBV19 to TRBJ1-5, with TRBD1 matching over 10 bases. The V segment lost 2 bases and the J segment 2 bases; nucleotides outside the gene matches: 12. The CDR3 is 19 amino acids. CDR1 is LNHDA and CDR2 is SQIVND in the germline V gene (reference sequence).

CDR3 in amino acids: CAIRGQKDYTF. As DNA, the CDR3 is TGTGCCATCAGGGGACAGAAGGACTACACCTTC. This chain links TRBV10-3 with TRBJ1-2; 7 nucleotides line up with TRBD1. The CDR3 runs 11 residues. Germline CDR1 is ENHRY and CDR2 is SYGVKD. Trimming cost V 6 bases and J 10 bases; bases outside gene matches: 5.

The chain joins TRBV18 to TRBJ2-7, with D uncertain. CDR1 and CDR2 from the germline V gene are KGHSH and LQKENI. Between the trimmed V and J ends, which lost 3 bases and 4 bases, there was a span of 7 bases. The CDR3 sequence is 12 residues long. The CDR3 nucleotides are TGTGCCAGCTCACCCGCTAGGTACGAGCAGTACTTC. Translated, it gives CASSPARYEQYF. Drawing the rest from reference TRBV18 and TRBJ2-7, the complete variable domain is NAGVMQNPRHLVRRRGQEARLRCSPMKGHSHVYWYRQLPEEGLKFMVYLQKENIIDESGMPKERFSAEFPKEGPSILRIQQVVRGDSAAYFCASSPARYEQYFGPGTRLTVT.

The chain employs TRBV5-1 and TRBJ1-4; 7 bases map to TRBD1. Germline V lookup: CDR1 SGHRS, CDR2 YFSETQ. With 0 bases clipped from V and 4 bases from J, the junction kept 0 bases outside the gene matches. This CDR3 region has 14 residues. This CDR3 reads CASSLGQGNEKLFF. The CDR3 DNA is TGCGCCAGCAGCTTGGGACAGGGTAATGAAAAACTGTTTTTT.

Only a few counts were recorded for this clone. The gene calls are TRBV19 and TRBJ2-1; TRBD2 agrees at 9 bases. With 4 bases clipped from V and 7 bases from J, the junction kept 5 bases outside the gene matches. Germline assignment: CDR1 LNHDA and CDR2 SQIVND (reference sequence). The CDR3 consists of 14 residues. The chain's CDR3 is CASSTGTSFNEQFF. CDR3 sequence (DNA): TGTGCCAGTAGTACCGGGACTAGCTTTAATGAGCAGTTCTTC.

The CDR3 coding sequence is TGTGCCAGTAGGGACCTGGGACTAGGCTTCAATGAGCAGTTCTTC. The encoded protein is CASRDLGLGFNEQFF. The chain links TRBV19 to TRBJ2-1; the match to TRBD2 covers 8 bases. Germline trimming cut 6 bases from V and 6 bases from J; bases unmatched to any gene: 10. The CDR3 is 15 amino acids. Germline-derived CDR1 and CDR2 are LNHDA and SQIVND (reference sequence). Full variable domain (missing parts from reference TRBV19 and TRBJ2-1): DGGITQSPKYLFRKEGQNVTLSCEQNLNHDAMYWYRQDPGQGLRLIYYSQIVNDFQKGDIAEGYSVSREKKESFPLTVTSAQKNPTAFYLCASRDLGLGFNEQFFGPGTRLTVL.

Here the CDR3 DNA reads TGTGCCAGCAGTTTTAGCGGGGGCCAGCGTAATGAGCAGTTCTTC. This sequence encodes CASSFSGGQRNEQFF. This chain uses TRBV5-6 with TRBJ2-1; 9 positions agree with TRBD2. This CDR3 comprises 15 residues. The germline CDR1 and CDR2 sequences are SGHDT and YYEEEE. J was trimmed by 7 bases and V by 5 bases; bases with no gene match: 10.

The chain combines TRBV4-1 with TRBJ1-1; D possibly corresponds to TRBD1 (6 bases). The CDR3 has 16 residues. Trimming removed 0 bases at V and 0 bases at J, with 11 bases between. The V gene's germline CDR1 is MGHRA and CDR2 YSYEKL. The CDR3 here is CASSQDTAGVNTEAFF. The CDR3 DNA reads TGCGCCAGCAGCCAAGATACGGCAGGGGTGAACACTGAAGCTTTCTTT.

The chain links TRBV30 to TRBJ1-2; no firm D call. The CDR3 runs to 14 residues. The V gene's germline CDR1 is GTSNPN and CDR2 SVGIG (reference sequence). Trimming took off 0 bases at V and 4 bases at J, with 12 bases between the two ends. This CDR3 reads CAWSVLVGSYGYTF. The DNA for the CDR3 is TGTGCCTGGAGTGTTCTAGTAGGGAGCTATGGCTACACCTTC.

CDR3 loop: CASSPIILAGSPYEQYF. Written as DNA, the CDR3 is TGTGCCAGCAGCCCGATCATACTAGCGGGATCACCATACGAGCAGTACTTC. J is TRBJ2-7 and V is TRBV27; TRBD2 matches at 10 bases. V trimming: 6 bases; J trimming: 4 bases; junction bases outside the gene matches: 15. CDR1 is MNHEY, CDR2 SMNVEV, per germline (reference sequence). The CDR3 sequence is 17 residues long.

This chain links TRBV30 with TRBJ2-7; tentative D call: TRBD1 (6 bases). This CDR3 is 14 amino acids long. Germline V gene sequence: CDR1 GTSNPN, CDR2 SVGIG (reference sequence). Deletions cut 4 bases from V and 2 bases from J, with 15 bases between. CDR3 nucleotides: TGTGCCTGGACGTACGGGACAAAGACCTACGAGCAGTACTTC. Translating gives CAWTYGTKTYEQYF.

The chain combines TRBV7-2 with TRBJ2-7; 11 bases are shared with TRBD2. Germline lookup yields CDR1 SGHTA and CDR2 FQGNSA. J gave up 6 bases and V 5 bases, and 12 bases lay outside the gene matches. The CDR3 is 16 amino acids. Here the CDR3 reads CASSREIRLAGREQYF. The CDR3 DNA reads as TGTGCCAGCAGCCGGGAAATCCGACTAGCGGGACGCGAGCAGTACTTC.

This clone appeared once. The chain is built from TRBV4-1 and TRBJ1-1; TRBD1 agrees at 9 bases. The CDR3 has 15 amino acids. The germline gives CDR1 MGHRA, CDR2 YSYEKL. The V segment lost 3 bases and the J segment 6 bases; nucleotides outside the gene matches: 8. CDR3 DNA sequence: TGCGCCAGCAGCCAGGGGGACAGGGATCATTCTGAAGCTTTCTTT. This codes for CASSQGDRDHSEAFF.

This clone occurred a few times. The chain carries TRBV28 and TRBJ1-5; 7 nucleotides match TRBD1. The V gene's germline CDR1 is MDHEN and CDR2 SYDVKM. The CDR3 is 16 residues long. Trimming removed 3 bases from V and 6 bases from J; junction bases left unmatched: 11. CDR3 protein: CASSFERGGYSQPQHF. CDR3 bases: TGTGCCAGCAGTTTCGAACGAGGGGGCTACAGTCAGCCCCAGCATTTT.

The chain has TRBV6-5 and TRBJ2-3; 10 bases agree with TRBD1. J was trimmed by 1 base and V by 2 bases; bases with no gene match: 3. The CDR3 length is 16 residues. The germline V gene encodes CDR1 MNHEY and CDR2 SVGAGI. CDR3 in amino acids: CASSYIGTGGTDTQYF. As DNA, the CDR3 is TGTGCCAGCAGTTACATCGGGACAGGGGGCACAGATACGCAGTATTTT.

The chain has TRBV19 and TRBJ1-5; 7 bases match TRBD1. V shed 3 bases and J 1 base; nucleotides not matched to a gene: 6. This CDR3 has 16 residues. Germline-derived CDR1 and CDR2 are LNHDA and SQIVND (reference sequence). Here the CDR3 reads CASSIVVGQSNQPQHF. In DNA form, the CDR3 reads TGTGCCAGTAGTATCGTAGTGGGACAGAGCAATCAGCCCCAGCATTTT.

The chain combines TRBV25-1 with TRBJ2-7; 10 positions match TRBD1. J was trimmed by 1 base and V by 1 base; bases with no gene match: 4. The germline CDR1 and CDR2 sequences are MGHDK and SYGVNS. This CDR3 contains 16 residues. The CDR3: CASSESGTGASYEQYF. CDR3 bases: TGTGCCAGCAGTGAATCAGGGACAGGGGCATCCTACGAGCAGTACTTC.